This is a list of T cell receptor beta chains from one sample in a study of T cells in Graves' hyperthyroidism and ophthalmopathy. TCRdb itself ran the multiplex PCR reads through MiXCR, one entry per CDR3 protein. The sample consists of some 380,000 distinct CDR3 sequences, about 13% of them appearing once. What was sequenced was blood. These receptors were obtained from a man aged 30 to 39 with Graves' hyperthyroidism that later progressed to Graves' ophthalmopathy. Each CDR3 is given with its conserved first and last residue. D genes are given only for firm matches. Size tells how often a clone was seen (once, few, many) or the class of an expanded clone, and some rows leave it out.

v_call d_call clone_size cdr3_aa
TRBV28 TRBD1 NA CASADQGAPGNRPQHF
TRBV6-1 NA few CASAPRQSTEAFF
TRBV20-1 NA many CSARDPTGTTEAFF
TRBV15 NA many CATSRFTGRTEAFF
TRBV7-3 NA many CASSPDPSGTEAFF
TRBV27 NA NA CASSPGTLPGSYNSPLHF
TRBV20-1 TRBD1 many CSAWTGKYSGNTIYF
TRBV28 NA NA CASSSVRGLGNQPQHF
TRBV27 NA NA CASGNRDFGGQPQHF
TRBV28 NA NA CASSFLLEQYF
TRBV27 TRBD1 NA CASSTRQGAYADTQYF
TRBV20-1 TRBD2 many CSARTPGLAYEQFF